This is a list of T cell receptor beta chains from one sample in a study of monozygotic twins with cystic fibrosis. Generated by immunoSEQ multiplex PCR, the TCRdb table keeps only in-frame clones and is missing some. Among about 29,000 clones, about 82% were seen once, and the ten largest hold about 0.95%. The sequenced material came from blood. These receptors originate from a girl aged 2-15 years with cystic fibrosis. The CDR3 runs from the conserved cysteine through the conserved F or W. Fields, in order: V gene, CDR3 protein.

>TRBV30
CAWSETSYTDTQYF
>TRBV5-4
CASSFRNGFGTF
>TRBV7-9
CASSSPRTGNTEAFF
>TRBV28
CASSYGRGNTEAFF
>TRBV11-3
CASSLDGQGTDNEQFF
>TRBV30
CAWSVPLNGRAPTDTQYF
>TRBV7-2
CASSLVASDTQYF
>TRBV30
CAWLPGVTEAFF
>TRBV6-5
CASSLGLAEWNYEQYF
>TRBV6-1
CASSLAGGPDTQYF
>TRBV7-8
CASSLRTDGNTIYF
>TRBV11-2
CASSLGAGVNSPLHF
>TRBV6-1
CASSPGPRNSPLHF
>TRBV29-1
CSAKEPSSEQFF
>TRBV28
CASSLGGSPYGYTF
>TRBV6-1
CASSESGSSAYNEQFF
>TRBV28
CASSFLESTDTQYF
>TRBV27
CAKFLRGRRRQPQHF
>TRBV28
CASSFARGKADTIYF
>TRBV2
CASRDPNQPQHF
>TRBV13
CASSPGDQPQHF
>TRBV30
CAWTGGIYGYTF
>TRBV27
CASSMDRDGYGYTF
>TRBV27
CASSFGTVSTDTQYF
>TRBV2
CASSVGTARNEKLFF